This TCR beta chain was retrieved from a study of T cells in Graves' hyperthyroidism and ophthalmopathy. Study conclusions and caveats: The model foresaw ophthalmopathy a median roughly 6.5 months prior to onset. Ophthalmopathy was separated from stable hyperthyroidism by a 13 V-J model. The majority of expanded thyroid clonotypes above 0.001 also appeared in blood.

The diagnoses drew upon clinical symptoms, serum thyroxine and TRAb, thyroid ultrasound and orbital computed tomography. Of note for this clonotype: Its target is unknown. A read error may account for a junction end that differs from germline.

Regions amplified from RNA transcripts were the TCR beta CDR3 regions. The TCR CDR3 first-round RT-PCR relied on the HTBI primer set. TCRdb analysed the multiplex PCR reads with MiXCR anew, one entry per CDR3 protein. The data show 600,000 to 700,000 distinct CDR3 sequences, about 45% seen once. Looked up from germline, CDR1 is MNHEY and CDR2 is SVGAGI. This CDR3 contains 14 residues. This receptor was taken from an adult man with Graves' disease, either hyperthyroidism or ophthalmopathy (not recorded which). Material for sequencing was peripheral blood or thyroid tissue (not recorded which). The gene calls are TRBV6-5 and TRBJ2-6; 8 nucleotides line up with TRBD1. CDR3 in amino acids: CASSYWQGANVLTF. Here the CDR3 DNA reads TGTGCCAGCAGTTACTGGCAGGGGGCTAACGTCCTGACTTTC.